This T cell receptor (beta chain) came from a study of identical twins. The study, taken as a whole, reports: Fewer insertions were carried by abundant cord blood beta clonotypes, but none was seen in memory repertoires.

Each CDR3 protein is one row after TCRdb ran MiXCR on the 5' RACE reads. The data show 1,800,000 or so distinct CDR3 sequences, around 33% seen once. This CDR3 comprises 11 residues. The germline CDR1 and CDR2 sequences are LNHDA and SQIVND (reference sequence). Trimming took 3 bases from V and 9 from J, leaving 6 bases between them. The donors were all healthy and Caucasian. This clonotype was seen more than once but under ten times. Its antigen is unknown. This sequence was found in a newborn girl in good health. Sequencing used cord blood. The J gene is TRBJ2-1, the V gene TRBV19; D unclear. The CDR3 region has the DNA TGTGCCAGTAGTATCAGATCTGAGCAGTTCTTC. It is translated as CASSIRSEQFF.